This T cell receptor beta chain appears in the sequencing data of a study of T cells in localized non-small cell lung cancer. Points from the study as a whole: Heterogeneity cannot be ruled out, as sequencing used one tumor region only. Out of the top 100 tumor clones, a median about 50 were seen in adjacent lung. Greater blood T cell density accompanied longer overall survival. Uninvolved nearby lung showed the greatest T cell clonality, exceeding that found in tumor.

The CDR3 extends over 18 amino acids. V shed 2 bases, J shed 3 bases, and the junction held 9 bases outside the gene matches. In germline, CDR1 is MDHEN, CDR2 SYDVKM. Assay used: immunoSEQ multiplex PCR; TCRdb lists only in-frame clones, some missing. The table has over a thousand clones, approximately 40% seen once; the top ten hold roughly 13%. This clone turned up a few times. No antigen is known for it. The chain couples TRBV28 to TRBJ2-7; the match to TRBD2 covers 14 bases. The sequence derives from a woman aged 40-69 years with stage I lung adenocarcinoma. Sequencing was performed on lung tumor tissue, taken before any cancer treatment. CDR3 in DNA: TGTGCCAGCAGTTTAGTGGGACCGGGACTAGCGGGAGACTACGAGCAGTACTTC. This gives the protein CASSLVGPGLAGDYEQYF.